This T cell receptor beta chain was retrieved from a study of blood T cell repertoires in COVID-19. This CDR3 contains 14 residues. With 1 base clipped from V and 10 bases from J, the junction kept 4 bases outside the gene matches. Germline CDR1 is MNHEY and CDR2 is SMNVEV (reference sequence). Which cohort a participant joined came from the clinical history participants gave. Original data processing: Amplification with reference gene primers provided the estimates of nucleated cell counts. Only in-frame clones appear in the TCRdb table, and some are missing; sequencing was by immunoSEQ multiplex PCR. V and J calls and clone size follow that table, whereas D and trimming were derived from the DNA. The repertoire holds about 280,000 clones, with 90% as singletons.

The TCR was taken from a woman under 30 with acute COVID-19. The sample was PBMCs or T cells enriched from blood (not recorded which). The chain is built from TRBV27 and TRBJ1-6; 7 bases fit TRBD1. For the CDR3, the DNA is TGTGCCAGCAGTTTATACAGGGGAGGCTCACCCCTCCACTTT. Its protein is CASSLYRGGSPLHF.